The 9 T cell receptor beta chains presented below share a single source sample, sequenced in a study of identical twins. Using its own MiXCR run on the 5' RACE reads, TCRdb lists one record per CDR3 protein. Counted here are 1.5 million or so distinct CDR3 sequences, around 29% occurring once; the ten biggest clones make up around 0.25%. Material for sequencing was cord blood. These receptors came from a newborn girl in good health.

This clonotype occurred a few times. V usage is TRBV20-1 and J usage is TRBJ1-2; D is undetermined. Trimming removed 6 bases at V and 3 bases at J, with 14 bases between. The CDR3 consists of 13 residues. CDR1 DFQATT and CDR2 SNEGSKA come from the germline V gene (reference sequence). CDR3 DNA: TGCAGTGCCCCAAAAGCGCCCTACTATGGCTACACCTTC. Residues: CSAPKAPYYGYTF.

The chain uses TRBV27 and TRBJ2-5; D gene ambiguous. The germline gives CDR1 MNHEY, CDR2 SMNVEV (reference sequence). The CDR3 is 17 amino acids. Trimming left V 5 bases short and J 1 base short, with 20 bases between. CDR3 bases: TGTGCCAGCAGTCCCCGGGTCTTCCCCGTAACCCAAGAGACCCAGTACTTC. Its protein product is CASSPRVFPVTQETQYF.

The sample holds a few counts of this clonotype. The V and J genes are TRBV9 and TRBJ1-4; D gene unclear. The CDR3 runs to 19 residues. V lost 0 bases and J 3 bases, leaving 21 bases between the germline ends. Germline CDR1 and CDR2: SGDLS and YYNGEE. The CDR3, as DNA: TGTGCCAGCAGCGTAGGATCCGGGGTCCGGGGAGGGCCTAATGAAAAACTGTTTTTT. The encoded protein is CASSVGSGVRGGPNEKLFF.

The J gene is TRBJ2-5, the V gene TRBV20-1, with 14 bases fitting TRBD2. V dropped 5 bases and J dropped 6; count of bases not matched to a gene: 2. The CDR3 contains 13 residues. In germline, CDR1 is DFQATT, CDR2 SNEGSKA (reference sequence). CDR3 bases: TGCAGTGCTGGGACTAGCGGGAGTAAGACCCAGTACTTC. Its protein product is CSAGTSGSKTQYF.

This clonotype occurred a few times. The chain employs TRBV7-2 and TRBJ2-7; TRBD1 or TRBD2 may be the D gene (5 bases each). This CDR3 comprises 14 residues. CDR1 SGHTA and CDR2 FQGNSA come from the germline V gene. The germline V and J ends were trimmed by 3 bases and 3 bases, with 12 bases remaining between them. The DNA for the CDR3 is TGTGCCAGCAGCTTTACCCGGGACGGCTACGAGCAGTACTTC. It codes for CASSFTRDGYEQYF.

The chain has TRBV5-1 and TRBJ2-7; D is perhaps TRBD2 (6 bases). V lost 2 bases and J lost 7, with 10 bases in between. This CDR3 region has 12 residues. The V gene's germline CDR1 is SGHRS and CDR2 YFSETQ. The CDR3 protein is CASSFGAGEQYF. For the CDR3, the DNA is TGCGCCAGCAGCTTCGGGGCGGGGGAGCAGTACTTC.

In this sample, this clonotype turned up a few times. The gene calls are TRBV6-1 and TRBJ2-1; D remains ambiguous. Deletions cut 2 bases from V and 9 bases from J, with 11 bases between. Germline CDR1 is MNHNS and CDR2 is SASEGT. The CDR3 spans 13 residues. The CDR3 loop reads CASSERVRSEQFF. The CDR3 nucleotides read TGTGCCAGCAGTGAAAGAGTCAGAAGTGAGCAGTTCTTC.

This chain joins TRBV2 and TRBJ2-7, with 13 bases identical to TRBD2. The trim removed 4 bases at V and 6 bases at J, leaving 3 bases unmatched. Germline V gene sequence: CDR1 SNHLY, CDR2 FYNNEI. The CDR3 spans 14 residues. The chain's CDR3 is CASSVGLAGVEQYF. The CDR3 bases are TGTGCCAGCAGTGTCGGACTAGCGGGAGTCGAGCAGTACTTC.

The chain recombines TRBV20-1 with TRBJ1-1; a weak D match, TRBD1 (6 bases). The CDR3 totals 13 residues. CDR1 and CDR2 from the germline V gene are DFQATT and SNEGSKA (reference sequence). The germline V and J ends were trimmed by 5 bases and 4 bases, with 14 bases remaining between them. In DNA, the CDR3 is TGCAGTGCTGACCGACAGGTGGGCACTGAAGCTTTCTTT. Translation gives CSADRQVGTEAFF.